The 9 T cell receptor beta chains listed next were all sequenced from one sample in a study of CD8+ T cells in alopecia areata listed by TCRdb under 2018. Library generation was performed with the immunoSEQ multiplex PCR assay. To provide template for TCR sequencing, every sample had RNA extracted and reverse transcribed into cDNA. TCRdb retrieved this table from immuneACCESS and kept in-frame rearrangements only. Not all clones are present; in checked studies, unresolved V genes account for under half, and no reason is known for the remainder. In this sample the table shows 70,000 or so clones, over 25% of which occur a single time. The top ten clones comprise about 16% of the sample. Per the publication, the time point label means: around 4 weeks on oral tofacitinib. Taken with the paper, the label for treatment or condition translates to: oral pan-JAK inhibitor, 5-10 mg twice daily. This sample comprised CD8+ T cells sorted from blood, obtained at week 4, from a patient treated with tofacitinib. These receptor sequences come from a human donor with alopecia areata.

In its sample, this clone was seen a few times. The J gene is TRBJ1-2, the V gene TRBV30; TRBD1 is a possible D gene (5 bases). Deletions cut 8 bases from V and 8 bases from J, with 15 bases between. The CDR3 has 11 residues. The germline V gene has CDR1 GTSNPN and CDR2 SVGIG (reference sequence). This CDR3 reads CAGLAWGGYTF. The CDR3 region has the DNA TGTGCCGGACTGGCTTGGGGGGGCTACACCTTC.

This clone was detected a few times. The chain uses TRBV7-9 and TRBJ2-5; no clear D. Germline values: CDR1 SEHNR, CDR2 FQNEAQ (reference sequence). V gave up 7 bases and J gave up 3 bases, with 12 bases separating them. The CDR3 consists of 13 residues. The CDR3 is CASTPDDEETQYF. The CDR3 bases are TGTGCCAGCACCCCGGACGATGAAGAGACCCAGTACTTC.

The chain joins TRBV27 to TRBJ2-3; 9 bases are a match to TRBD2. Germline V gene sequence: CDR1 MNHEY, CDR2 SMNVEV (reference sequence). V lost 8 bases, J lost 4 bases, and 7 bases stayed unmatched. The CDR3 sequence is 14 residues long. The CDR3 reads CASGGSGRPDTQYF. DNA for the CDR3: TGTGCCAGCGGGGGGAGCGGGAGGCCAGATACGCAGTATTTT.

The genes are TRBV30 and TRBJ2-1; the D is unclear. The CDR3 has 13 amino acids. The V end lost 0 bases, the J end lost 4 bases, and 7 bases lay between the germline ends. Germline V lookup: CDR1 GTSNPN, CDR2 SVGIG (reference sequence). The CDR3 nucleotides read TGTGCCTGGAGTGTAGTCCCGTACAATGAGCAGTTCTTC. It specifies CAWSVVPYNEQFF.

The J gene is TRBJ2-7, the V gene TRBV5-1, with D hard to call. The germline V gene has CDR1 SGHRS and CDR2 YFSETQ. This CDR3 region has 12 residues. Trimming left V 3 bases short and J 7 bases short, with 11 bases between. The CDR3 here is CASSSTVEEQYF. The CDR3 coding sequence is TGCGCCAGCAGCTCCACGGTAGAGGAGCAGTACTTC.

CDR3 in amino acids: CASSVSLTSAGSYNEQFF. In nucleotides, the CDR3 is TGTGCCAGCAGTGTGTCCCTTACTAGCGCGGGCTCCTACAATGAGCAGTTCTTC. The rearrangement joins TRBV2 to TRBJ2-1; 7 bases fit TRBD2. Unmatched junction bases numbered 12, after V lost 4 bases and J lost 0 bases. This CDR3 is built from 18 residues. Germline V CDR1 and CDR2: SNHLY, FYNNEI. The full variable domain, its missing parts supplied by reference TRBV2 and TRBJ2-1, is EPEVTQTPSHQVTQMGQEVILRCVPISNHLYFYWYRQILGQKVEFLVSFYNNEISEKSEIFDDQFSVERPDGSNFTLKIRSTKLEDSAMYFCASSVSLTSAGSYNEQFFGPGTRLTVL.

This clone was observed a handful of times. V and J are TRBV29-1 and TRBJ2-1, with 9 bases aligning to TRBD2. V lost 5 bases and J lost 4; bases outside the gene matches: 6. The length of the CDR3 is 14 residues. Germline V gene lookup returns CDR1 SQVTM and CDR2 ANQGSEA. In DNA, the CDR3 is TGCAGCGTTAACGGACTAGCGAGATACAATGAGCAGTTCTTC. Its translation is CSVNGLARYNEQFF.

This clone was seen only a few times. V usage is TRBV29-1 and J usage is TRBJ2-5; D gene ambiguous. The germline V gene has CDR1 SQVTM and CDR2 ANQGSEA. Trimming removed 7 bases from V and 7 bases from J, with 4 bases in between. CDR3 length: 8 residues. The CDR3 nucleotides read TGCAGCGATGGGACCCAGTACTTC. The encoded protein is CSDGTQYF. The entire variable domain, with the rest obtained from reference TRBV29-1 and TRBJ2-5, is as follows: SAVISQKPSRDICQRGTSLTIQCQVDSQVTMMFWYRQQPGQSLTLIATANQGSEATYESGFVIDKFPISRPNLTFSTLTVSNMSPEDSSIYLCSDGTQYFGPGTRLLVL.

J is TRBJ2-2 and V is TRBV29-1, with D unclear. V shed 3 bases and J shed 3 bases, with 2 bases lying between them. From germline, CDR1 is SQVTM and CDR2 ANQGSEA. The CDR3 is made up of 11 amino acids. As DNA, the CDR3 is TGCAGCGTTGATTACACCGGGGAGCTGTTTTTT. Encoded protein: CSVDYTGELFF.